This T cell receptor beta chain was identified during a study of T cells in Graves' hyperthyroidism and ophthalmopathy. General study points: From stable hyperthyroidism, ophthalmopathy was set apart by a 13 V-J model.

Amplification targeted TCR beta CDR3 regions from RNA transcripts. The HTBI set primed first-round TCR CDR3 RT-PCR. In TCRdb, the multiplex PCR reads were re-called with MiXCR into one record per CDR3 protein. The sample includes about 350,000 distinct CDR3 sequences, around 13% of them seen just once. This clonotype was seen many times. What it binds is unknown. Graves' hyperthyroidism qualified as stable when ophthalmopathy did not progress within 18 months. The clonotype originates from a woman younger than 45 with Graves' hyperthyroidism. Source material: blood.

Written as DNA, the CDR3 is TGCAGCGTTTTCTCCGCGGGTACGCAGTATTTT. Amino acid sequence: CSVFSAGTQYF. This chain uses TRBV29-1 with TRBJ2-3, with D perhaps TRBD2 (5 bases). With 5 bases removed from V and 8 bases from J, the gap between germline ends came to 11 bases. The length of the CDR3 is 11 residues. CDR1 and CDR2 from the germline V gene are SQVTM and ANQGSEA.